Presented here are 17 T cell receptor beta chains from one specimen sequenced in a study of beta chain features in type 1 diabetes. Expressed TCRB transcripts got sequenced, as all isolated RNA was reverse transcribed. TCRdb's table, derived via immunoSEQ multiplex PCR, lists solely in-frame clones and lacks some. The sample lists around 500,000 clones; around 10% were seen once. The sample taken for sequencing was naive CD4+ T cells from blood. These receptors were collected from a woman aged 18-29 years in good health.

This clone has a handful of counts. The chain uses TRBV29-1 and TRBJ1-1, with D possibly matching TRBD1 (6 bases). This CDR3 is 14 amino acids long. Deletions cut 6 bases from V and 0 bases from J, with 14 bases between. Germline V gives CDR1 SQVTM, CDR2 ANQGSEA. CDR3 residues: CSVNRVPMNTEAFF. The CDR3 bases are TGCAGCGTGAACAGGGTCCCCATGAACACTGAAGCTTTCTTT.

The CDR3 reads CASSYGGQGSEQYV. The CDR3 DNA sequence: TGTGCCAGCAGTTACGGGGGGCAGGGCTCCGAGCAGTACGTC. J is TRBJ2-7 and V is TRBV6-6; D tentatively fits TRBD1 or TRBD2 (6 bases each). Germline V gene data show CDR1 as MNHNY and CDR2 as SVGAGI (reference sequence). V was trimmed by 2 bases and J by 6 bases, leaving 14 bases between them. The CDR3 loop spans 14 amino acids.

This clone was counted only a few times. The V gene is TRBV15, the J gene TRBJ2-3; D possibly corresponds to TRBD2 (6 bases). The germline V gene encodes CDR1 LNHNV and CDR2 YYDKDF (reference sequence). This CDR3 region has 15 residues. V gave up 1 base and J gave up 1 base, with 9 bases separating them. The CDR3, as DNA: TGTGCCACCAGCAGAGCGGGAGAGGGCACAGATACGCAGTATTTT. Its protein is CATSRAGEGTDTQYF.

The CDR3 DNA reads TGTGCCAGCAGCCACAACACAGGGTATGGCTACACCTTC. This encodes CASSHNTGYGYTF. The chain couples TRBV7-9 to TRBJ1-2; a possible D gene is TRBD1 (6 bases). Per germline, CDR1 SEHNR and CDR2 FQNEAQ (reference sequence). With 5 bases removed from V and 5 bases from J, the gap between germline ends came to 12 bases. The CDR3 runs 13 residues.

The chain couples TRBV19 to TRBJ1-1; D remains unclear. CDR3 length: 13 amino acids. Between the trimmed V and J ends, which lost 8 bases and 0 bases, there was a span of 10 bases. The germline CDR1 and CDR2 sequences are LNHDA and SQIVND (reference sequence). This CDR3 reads CASYSFMNTEAFF. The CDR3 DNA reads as TGTGCCAGTTACTCTTTTATGAACACTGAAGCTTTCTTT.

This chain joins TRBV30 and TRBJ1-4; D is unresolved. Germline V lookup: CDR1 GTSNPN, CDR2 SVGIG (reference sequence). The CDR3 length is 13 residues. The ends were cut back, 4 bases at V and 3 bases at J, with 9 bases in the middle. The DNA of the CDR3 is TGTGCCTGGACCGGGAGCCCTAATGAAAAACTGTTTTTT. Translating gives CAWTGSPNEKLFF.

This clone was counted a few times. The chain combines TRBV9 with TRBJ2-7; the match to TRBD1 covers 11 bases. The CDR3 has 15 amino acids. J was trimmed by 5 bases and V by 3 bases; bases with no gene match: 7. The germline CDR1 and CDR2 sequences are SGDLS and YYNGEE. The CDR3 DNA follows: TGTGCCAGCAGCGGCAGGACAGGGGGCTGGAACGAGCAGTACTTC. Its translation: CASSGRTGGWNEQYF.

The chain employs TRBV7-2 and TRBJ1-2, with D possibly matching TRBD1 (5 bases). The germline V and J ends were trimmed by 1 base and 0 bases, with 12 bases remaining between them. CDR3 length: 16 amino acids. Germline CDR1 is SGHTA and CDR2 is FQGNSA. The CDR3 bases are TGTGCCAGCAGCTTAGTTCAGGGTGTTACTAACTATGGCTACACCTTC. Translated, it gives CASSLVQGVTNYGYTF.

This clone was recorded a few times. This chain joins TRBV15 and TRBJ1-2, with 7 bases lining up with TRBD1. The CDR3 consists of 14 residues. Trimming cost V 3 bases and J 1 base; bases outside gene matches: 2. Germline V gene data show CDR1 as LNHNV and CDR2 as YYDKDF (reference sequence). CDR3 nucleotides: TGTGCCACCAGCAGGGGGGACAGTAACTATGGCTACACCTTC. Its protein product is CATSRGDSNYGYTF.

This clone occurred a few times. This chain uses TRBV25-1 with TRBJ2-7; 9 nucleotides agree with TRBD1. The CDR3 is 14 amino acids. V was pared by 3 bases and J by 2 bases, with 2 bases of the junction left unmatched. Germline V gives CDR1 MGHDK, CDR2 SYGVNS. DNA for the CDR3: TGTGCCAGCAGTGACCGGGACAGGGCCTACGAGCAGTACTTC. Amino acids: CASSDRDRAYEQYF.

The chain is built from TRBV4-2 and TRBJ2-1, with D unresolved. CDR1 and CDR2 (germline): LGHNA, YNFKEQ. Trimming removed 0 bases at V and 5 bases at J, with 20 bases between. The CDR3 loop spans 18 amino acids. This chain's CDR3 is CASSQEGGRALGHNEQFF. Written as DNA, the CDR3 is TGTGCCAGCAGCCAAGAAGGTGGTAGGGCCCTCGGTCACAATGAGCAGTTCTTC.

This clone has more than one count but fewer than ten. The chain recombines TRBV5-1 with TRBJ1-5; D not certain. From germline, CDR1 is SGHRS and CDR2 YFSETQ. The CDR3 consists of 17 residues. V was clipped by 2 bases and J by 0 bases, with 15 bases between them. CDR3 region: CASSLSPRAGSNQPQHF. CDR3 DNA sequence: TGCGCCAGCAGCTTATCCCCGAGGGCCGGTAGCAATCAGCCCCAGCATTTT. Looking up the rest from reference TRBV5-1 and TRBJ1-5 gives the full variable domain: KAGVTQTPRYLIKTRGQQVTLSCSPISGHRSVSWYQQTPGQGLQFLFEYFSETQRNKGNFPGRFSGRQFSNSRSEMNVSTLELGDSALYLCASSLSPRAGSNQPQHFGDGTRLSIL.

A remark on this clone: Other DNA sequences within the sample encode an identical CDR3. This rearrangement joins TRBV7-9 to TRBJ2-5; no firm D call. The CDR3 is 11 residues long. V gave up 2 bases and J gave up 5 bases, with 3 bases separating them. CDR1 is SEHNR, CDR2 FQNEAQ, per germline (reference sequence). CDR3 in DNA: TGTGCCAGCAGCTTACCGGAGACCCAGTACTTC. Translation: CASSLPETQYF.

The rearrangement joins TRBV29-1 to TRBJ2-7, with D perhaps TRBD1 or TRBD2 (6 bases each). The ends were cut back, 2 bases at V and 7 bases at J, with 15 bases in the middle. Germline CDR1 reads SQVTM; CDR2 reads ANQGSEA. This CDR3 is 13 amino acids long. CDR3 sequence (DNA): TGCAGCGTTGAATTGACGGGGGCGCGGGAGCAGTACTTC. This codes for CSVELTGAREQYF.

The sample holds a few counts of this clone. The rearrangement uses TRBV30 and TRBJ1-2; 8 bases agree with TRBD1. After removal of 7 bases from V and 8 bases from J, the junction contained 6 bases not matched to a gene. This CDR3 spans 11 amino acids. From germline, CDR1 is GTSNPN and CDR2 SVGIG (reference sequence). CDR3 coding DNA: TGTGCCTCCGACAGGGGTACAGGCTACACCTTC. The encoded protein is CASDRGTGYTF.

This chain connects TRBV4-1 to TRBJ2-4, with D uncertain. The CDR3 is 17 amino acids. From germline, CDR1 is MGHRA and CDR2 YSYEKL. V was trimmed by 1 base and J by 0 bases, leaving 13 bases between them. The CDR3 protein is CASSQAPVSLAKNIQYF. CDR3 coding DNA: TGCGCCAGCAGCCAAGCTCCAGTTTCCTTAGCCAAAAACATTCAGTACTTC.

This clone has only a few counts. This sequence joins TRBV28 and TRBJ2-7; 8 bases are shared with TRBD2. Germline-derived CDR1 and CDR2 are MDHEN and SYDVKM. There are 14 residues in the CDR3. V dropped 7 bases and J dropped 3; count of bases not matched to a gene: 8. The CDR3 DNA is TGTGCCAGCACCAGCGGGGGCCTCCTCTACGAGCAGTACTTC. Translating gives CASTSGGLLYEQYF.